Below, 22 T cell receptor beta chains from the same sample are listed, as sequenced in a study of technical replicates of blood from a few donors (dated by TCRdb to about 2017). Receptor amplification or capture employed the immunoSEQ multiplex PCR assay. The clones in this table, taken by TCRdb from immuneACCESS, are in-frame only. Not every clone is retained; where verified, under half of the shortfall comes from an unresolved V gene, and the cause of the rest is unknown. This sample gives under 95,000 clones in total; 91% of them show up just once. Of the sample, under 0.4% falls within the top ten clones. The sequenced sample was T cells isolated from PBMCs. These receptors were collected from a human donor in good health. Some clones in this sample may be carry-over from other donors' samples.

The CDR3 loop is CASSLEPPRDRENSPLHF. DNA of the CDR3: TGTGCCAGCAGCTTAGAACCCCCGCGGGACAGGGAGAATTCACCCCTCCACTTT. This chain joins TRBV11-3 and TRBJ1-6, with TRBD1 matching over 9 bases. Germline CDR1 is SGHNT and CDR2 is YENEEA. The trim removed 0 bases at V and 7 bases at J, leaving 10 bases unmatched. The CDR3 is 18 amino acids.

This clone is a singleton in its sample. The chain is built from TRBV27 and TRBJ1-6, with TRBD1 matching over 12 bases. Trimming took 3 bases from V and 10 from J; bases not matched to a gene: 7. The length of the CDR3 is 16 residues. CDR1 and CDR2 from the germline V gene are MNHEY and SMNVEV (reference sequence). CDR3 region: CASSLSRDRGRSPLHF. CDR3 in DNA: TGTGCCAGCAGTTTGTCCCGGGACAGGGGGCGATCACCCCTCCACTTT.

The CDR3, as DNA: TGTGCCAGTAGTATGAGGGGACAGGGGAAAGCGGAACTGTTTTTT. Amino acid sequence: CASSMRGQGKAELFF. The gene calls are TRBV19 and TRBJ1-4; TRBD1 agrees at 10 bases. The CDR3 covers 15 residues. Germline V gives CDR1 LNHDA, CDR2 SQIVND (reference sequence). Losses at the gene ends were 3 bases for V and 12 bases for J; bases not matched to a gene: 10.

This chain joins TRBV28 and TRBJ2-2, with D unclear. Trimming pared 2 bases from V and 4 bases from J, leaving 14 bases between. The CDR3 length is 16 residues. Germline V gene lookup returns CDR1 MDHEN and CDR2 SYDVKM. In DNA form, the CDR3 reads TGTGCCAGCAGTTTACTGACTCTGTCGGGCACCGGGGAGCTGTTTTTT. Residues: CASSLLTLSGTGELFF.

CDR3 bases: TGTGCCAGCACTCAGTTCCTCGTCAGCGGGAGTCTTCCCCCCAATGAGCAGTTCTTC. Translated: CASTQFLVSGSLPPNEQFF. The chain uses TRBV27 and TRBJ2-1; 8 bases are shared with TRBD2. The CDR3 sequence is 19 residues long. Germline assignment: CDR1 MNHEY and CDR2 SMNVEV (reference sequence). The V segment lost 7 bases and the J segment 6 bases; nucleotides outside the gene matches: 23.

This chain uses TRBV28 with TRBJ1-3; 7 nucleotides align to TRBD1. This CDR3 comprises 15 residues. V lost 6 bases to trimming and J lost 4 bases; unmatched junction nucleotides: 9. The germline V gene encodes CDR1 MDHEN and CDR2 SYDVKM. The CDR3 DNA is TGTGCCAGCAGCTCCGGGACAGCGCACGGAAACACCATATATTTT. It specifies CASSSGTAHGNTIYF.

The V call is TRBV27, the J call TRBJ2-4; 7 nucleotides line up with TRBD1. The CDR3 is 12 residues long. Germline loops: CDR1 MNHEY, CDR2 SMNVEV (reference sequence). V dropped 6 bases and J dropped 4; count of bases not matched to a gene: 0. The chain's CDR3 is CASRTGKNIQYF. CDR3 nucleotides: TGTGCCAGCAGGACAGGGAAAAACATTCAGTACTTC.

The chain combines TRBV5-4 with TRBJ1-1, with D perhaps TRBD1 (6 bases). The CDR3 length is 15 residues. Trimming shortened V by 1 base and J by 0 bases, and 10 bases separated the two germline ends. Germline CDR1 SGHNT, CDR2 YYREEE (reference sequence). Written as DNA, the CDR3 is TGTGCCAGCAGCTTGCCTGGGACATTGAACACTGAAGCTTTCTTT. Its translation: CASSLPGTLNTEAFF.

The chain employs TRBV2 and TRBJ1-1, with D possibly matching TRBD1 (5 bases). The V and J ends lost 6 bases and 0 bases respectively, with 11 bases between them. This CDR3 region has 14 residues. Germline V gene sequence: CDR1 SNHLY, CDR2 FYNNEI. CDR3 residues: CASSLKTVNTEAFF. The DNA for the CDR3 is TGTGCCAGCAGCCTCAAGACAGTGAACACTGAAGCTTTCTTT.

This rearrangement joins TRBV6-5 to TRBJ1-2; the D gene is possibly TRBD1 (5 bases). The CDR3 length is 15 residues. Germline V CDR1 and CDR2: MNHEY, SVGAGI. Between the trimmed V and J ends, which lost 4 bases and 2 bases, there was a span of 14 bases. The CDR3 spells CASSSTPTGNYGYTF. CDR3 bases: TGTGCCAGCAGTTCAACCCCCACAGGCAACTATGGCTACACCTTC.

This chain joins TRBV7-9 and TRBJ1-1; possible D gene TRBD1, 6 bases. The germline V gene encodes CDR1 SEHNR and CDR2 FQNEAQ (reference sequence). V lost 2 bases and J 1 base, leaving 11 bases between the germline ends. CDR3 length: 15 amino acids. In DNA, the CDR3 is TGTGCCAGCAGCTTATGGGGGCGGTCGAACACTGAAGCTTTCTTT. Its translation is CASSLWGRSNTEAFF.

The V gene is TRBV10-1, the J gene TRBJ2-3; 9 positions match TRBD2. The CDR3 totals 13 residues. V gave up 6 bases and J gave up 3 bases; unmatched junction bases: 1. CDR1 and CDR2 (germline): WNHNN, SYGVQD (reference sequence). CDR3 in DNA: TGCGCCAGCAGAGCGGGGGGAACAGATACGCAGTATTTT. As protein: CASRAGGTDTQYF.

The CDR3, as DNA: TGTGCCACCCCGACAGGGGGCGAAACTGGGGCCAACGTCCTGACTTTC. It yields the protein CATPTGGETGANVLTF. The chain couples TRBV19 to TRBJ2-6; 10 bases agree with TRBD1. Losses at the gene ends were 10 bases for V and 2 bases for J; bases not matched to a gene: 8. The CDR3 contains 16 residues. Per germline, CDR1 LNHDA and CDR2 SQIVND (reference sequence).

The chain has TRBV9 and TRBJ1-2; 11 bases are a match to TRBD1. The J segment lost 4 bases and the V segment lost 0 bases, leaving 5 bases of the junction unmatched. This CDR3 region has 16 residues. Germline CDR1 SGDLS, CDR2 YYNGEE. This CDR3 reads CASSVGQGQGGYGYTF. The DNA of the CDR3 is TGTGCCAGCAGCGTAGGTCAGGGACAGGGGGGCTATGGCTACACCTTC.

The chain is built from TRBV6-1 and TRBJ2-1; possibly TRBD1 for D (6 bases). V lost 7 bases, J lost 0 bases, and 13 bases lay in between. CDR1 and CDR2 from the germline V gene are MNHNS and SASEGT. The CDR3 spans 15 residues. CDR3 nucleotides: TGTGCCAGCACGGGACACTTGAGCTCCTACAATGAGCAGTTCTTC. Its translation: CASTGHLSSYNEQFF.

The V and J genes are TRBV21-1 and TRBJ2-2; TRBD1 is the table's D call, not checked against the DNA. TRBV21-1 is given as a pseudogene. The CDR3 runs to 17 residues. Here the CDR3 reads CASTRWPATDNTGELFF. In DNA, the CDR3 is TGTGCCAGCACCAGGTGGCCGGCGACGGATAACACCGGGGAGCTGTTTTTT.

For the CDR3, the DNA is TGTGCCAGCAGCAGCCGATGGGCTACCGGGGAGCTGTTTTTT. Translated, it gives CASSSRWATGELFF. The V call is TRBV5-4, the J call TRBJ2-2; no definite D call. CDR3 length: 14 residues. Germline CDR1 SGHNT, CDR2 YYREEE (reference sequence). The germline V and J ends were trimmed by 4 bases and 5 bases, with 12 bases remaining between them.

The rearrangement uses TRBV4-1 and TRBJ2-1, with 10 bases that match TRBD1. Germline loops: CDR1 MGHRA, CDR2 YSYEKL. The length of the CDR3 is 14 residues. Trimming cost V 4 bases and J 5 bases; bases outside gene matches: 2. The DNA of the CDR3 is TGCGCCAGCAGCCGAGGGACAGGGGACAATGAGCAGTTCTTC. Protein: CASSRGTGDNEQFF.

This chain joins TRBV7-9 and TRBJ2-7, with a tentative D call TRBD2 (6 bases). From germline, CDR1 is SEHNR and CDR2 FQNEAQ (reference sequence). The CDR3 contains 14 residues. V gave up 4 bases and J gave up 5 bases, with 15 bases separating them. This CDR3 is CASSSLGGYDEQYF. The CDR3 nucleotides are TGTGCCAGCAGCTCACTGGGGGGTTACGACGAGCAGTACTTC. Drawing the rest from reference TRBV7-9 and TRBJ2-7, the complete variable domain is DTGVSQNPRHKITKRGQNVTFRCDPISEHNRLYWYRQTLGQGPEFLTYFQNEAQLEKSRLLSDRFSAERPKGSFSTLEIQRTEQGDSAMYLCASSSLGGYDEQYFGPGTRLTVT.

The V call is TRBV11-2, the J call TRBJ2-7, with 8 bases that match TRBD1. J was trimmed by 5 bases and V by 4 bases; bases with no gene match: 10. Germline loops: CDR1 SGHAT, CDR2 FQNNGV. The CDR3 runs to 15 residues. This CDR3 reads CASSSSDRGAHEQYF. The CDR3 coding sequence is TGTGCCAGCAGCTCGTCAGACAGGGGAGCCCACGAGCAGTACTTC.

V and J are TRBV23-1 and TRBJ2-2, with a possible D match to TRBD2 (7 bases). TRBV23-1 is labeled an ORF, and its function is uncertain. Deletions cut 6 bases from V and 3 bases from J, with 20 bases between. The CDR3 extends over 17 amino acids. CDR3 in amino acids: CASSREEQGGDTGELFF. The CDR3 coding sequence is TGCGCCAGCAGCCGGGAGGAACAGGGTGGTGACACCGGGGAGCTGTTTTTT.

This sequence joins TRBV6-5 and TRBJ2-5; D is possibly TRBD2 (5 bases). The J call is in doubt because the DNA end fits TRBJ2-7 better. Germline CDR1 MNHEY, CDR2 SVGAGI. This CDR3 comprises 15 residues. The CDR3 DNA reads TGTGCCAGCAGTTACTCGAGGACTGTTCCCTACGAGCAGTACTTC. As protein: CASSYSRTVPYEQYF.